The text below deals with one TCR beta chain. Its antigen is not identified. The data originate from a study of T cell responses to AZD1222 COVID-19 vaccine. General study findings and limits: Two doses of AZD1222 preceded a rise in Spike-specific TCR breadth and depth.

TCRdb's table, derived via immunoSEQ multiplex PCR, lists solely in-frame clones and lacks some. The data contain some 96,000 clones, about 87% of them singletons. Germline V CDR1 and CDR2: SGHAT, FQDESV (reference sequence). This CDR3 comprises 13 residues. V was shortened by 1 base and J by 7 bases, with 10 bases between the two germline ends. The input for sequencing was peripheral blood, taken on day 0 of AZD1222 vaccination. This rearrangement joins TRBV11-1 to TRBJ1-1; no definite D call. This receptor was taken from an adult in good health. The CDR3: CASSLDLQIEAFF. The CDR3 nucleotides read TGTGCCAGCAGCTTAGACTTGCAGATTGAAGCTTTCTTT.